The 7 T cell receptor beta chains presented below share a single source sample, sequenced in a study of shared clonotypes between healthy human individuals. Profiled with immunoSEQ multiplex PCR; TCRdb holds only in-frame clones, not every one. This sample has some 1 million clones, with around 76% found just once. Specimen: memory CD4+ T cells sorted from blood. Described subset: CD45RA-negative fraction. The source of these receptors is a man between 18 and 35 years old in good health.

The chain joins TRBV7-8 to TRBJ1-1, with 7 bases lining up with TRBD1. Germline CDR1 SGHVS, CDR2 FQNEAQ. V lost 2 bases to trimming and J lost 5 bases; unmatched junction nucleotides: 5. This CDR3 is built from 14 residues. DNA for the CDR3: TGTGCCAGCAGCTTACAGACAGGGAATACTGAAGCTTTCTTT. Amino acids: CASSLQTGNTEAFF.

This chain joins TRBV6-1 and TRBJ1-1, with a tentative D call TRBD1 (5 bases). Germline loops: CDR1 MNHNS, CDR2 SASEGT. This CDR3 is built from 13 residues. The V end was cut by 6 bases, the J end by 7 bases, with 15 bases between. The DNA of the CDR3 is TGTGCCAGCAGGCAGGGATTTCTCGGTGAAGCTTTCTTT. Translated, it gives CASRQGFLGEAFF.

This chain connects TRBV30 to TRBJ2-5; D possibly uses TRBD1 or TRBD2 (5 bases each). CDR3 length: 12 amino acids. Germline CDR1 reads GTSNPN; CDR2 reads SVGIG (reference sequence). V was clipped by 5 bases and J by 7 bases, with 14 bases between them. The CDR3 DNA reads TGTGCCTGGGGCCTGGGGGAAGTGACCCAGTACTTC. This codes for CAWGLGEVTQYF.

As for this clone: Other nucleotide sequences from this sample produce the same CDR3. V usage is TRBV6-5 and J usage is TRBJ2-7, with D possibly TRBD1 on 5 matching bases. Germline loops: CDR1 MNHEY, CDR2 SVGAGI. The V gene lost 6 bases and the J gene lost 5 bases, with 17 bases spanning the gap. This CDR3 is 14 amino acids long. The CDR3 nucleotides read TGTGCCAGCAGCCCCCGAGGTAGGGGCGACGAGCAGTACTTC. It translates to CASSPRGRGDEQYF.

The chain recombines TRBV10-3 with TRBJ2-7; TRBD1 agrees at 8 bases. CDR3 size: 14 residues. The trim removed 7 bases at V and 1 base at J, leaving 6 bases unmatched. Germline V gives CDR1 ENHRY, CDR2 SYGVKD. CDR3 sequence: CAINPGQGSYEQYF. DNA of the CDR3: TGTGCCATCAACCCTGGACAGGGTTCCTACGAGCAGTACTTC.

This chain uses TRBV7-8 with TRBJ1-1; 7 bases are shared with TRBD1. With V trimmed by 5 bases and J by 8 bases, 14 bases remained unmatched. Germline loops: CDR1 SGHVS, CDR2 FQNEAQ. The CDR3 has 15 amino acids. CDR3 residues: CASSPGGGGALEAFF. In nucleotides, the CDR3 is TGTGCCAGCAGCCCAGGGGGAGGGGGCGCGTTAGAAGCTTTCTTT.

This chain uses TRBV11-2 with TRBJ1-5, with 11 bases that match TRBD1. The V gene's germline CDR1 is SGHAT and CDR2 FQNNGV. This CDR3 has 16 amino acids. V lost 4 bases and J lost 7; bases outside the gene matches: 9. CDR3 amino acids: CASSSRGQGVGQPQHF. The CDR3 bases are TGTGCCAGCAGCTCTAGGGGACAGGGGGTAGGACAGCCCCAGCATTTT.